Listed here are 29 T cell receptor beta chains from one sample, sequenced in a study of T cells after yellow fever vaccination. One entry per CDR3 protein results from TCRdb running MiXCR on the 5' RACE reads. The table records some 340,000 distinct CDR3 sequences, roughly a tenth of them present only once. The specimen comprised CD4+ T cells sorted from PBMCs, sampled 45 days after the yellow fever booster vaccination. Source of these receptors: a man in his late teens or twenties who received the YFV17D yellow fever vaccine.

The chain is built from TRBV24-1 and TRBJ1-5; D uncertain. Germline V gene sequence: CDR1 KGHDR, CDR2 SFDVKD. Trimming pared 3 bases from V and 4 bases from J, leaving 9 bases between. This CDR3 has 14 amino acids. The DNA of the CDR3 is TGTGCCACCAGTGATGGTCACCAGAATCAGCCCCAGCATTTT. Encoded protein: CATSDGHQNQPQHF.

This clonotype was seen at least ten times. The chain uses TRBV5-5 and TRBJ2-7; no firm D call. The V end lost 0 bases, the J end lost 3 bases, and 10 bases lay between the germline ends. The germline V gene has CDR1 SGHKS and CDR2 YYEKEE (reference sequence). The CDR3 has 14 amino acids. This chain's CDR3 is CASSLVVQVYEQYV. The DNA for the CDR3 is TGTGCCAGCAGCTTGGTTGTCCAAGTCTACGAGCAGTACGTC.

This clonotype was detected only a few times. The V and J genes are TRBV29-1 and TRBJ2-3; 11 bases fit TRBD2. The junction had 1 base not matched to a gene; V was cut back by 7 bases and J by 1 base. The CDR3 sequence is 13 residues long. Germline V gene data show CDR1 as SQVTM and CDR2 as ANQGSEA. CDR3 protein: CSALAGGTDTQYF. The CDR3 nucleotides read TGCAGCGCACTAGCGGGAGGCACAGATACGCAGTATTTT.

There are many counts of this clonotype. The chain links TRBV10-3 to TRBJ2-5; the match to TRBD2 covers 11 bases. This CDR3 contains 16 residues. V shed 0 bases, J shed 2 bases, and the junction held 2 bases outside the gene matches. In germline, CDR1 is ENHRY, CDR2 SYGVKD. The CDR3 reads CAISESRLAGQETQYF. DNA for the CDR3: TGTGCCATCAGTGAGTCTCGACTAGCGGGGCAAGAGACCCAGTACTTC.

The rearrangement links TRBV7-8 to TRBJ1-2; a possible D gene is TRBD1 (6 bases). The CDR3 is made up of 15 amino acids. CDR1 is SGHVS and CDR2 is FQNEAQ in the germline V gene. V lost 6 bases and J lost 3, with 17 bases in between. CDR3 nucleotides: TGTGCCAGCAGGCCCGACAGGTTCAGGCACTATGGCTACACCTTC. Amino acid sequence: CASRPDRFRHYGYTF. Full variable domain (remainder filled in from reference TRBV7-8 and TRBJ1-2): GAGVSQSPRYKVAKRGQDVALRCDPISGHVSLFWYQQALGQGPEFLTYFQNEAQLDKSGLPSDRFFAERPEGSVSTLKIQRTQQEDSAVYLCASRPDRFRHYGYTFGSGTRLTVV.

This sequence joins TRBV5-5 and TRBJ1-1; D may be TRBD1 (5 bases). Trimming pared 10 bases from V and 1 base from J, leaving 20 bases between. Germline lookup yields CDR1 SGHKS and CDR2 YYEKEE (reference sequence). The CDR3 is 15 amino acids. CDR3 region: CAGSRDGPPNTEAFF. CDR3 nucleotides: TGTGCCGGCTCACGGGACGGACCCCCGAACACTGAAGCTTTCTTT.

CDR3 sequence: CAWSKSGGLRDTQYF. DNA of the CDR3: TGTGCCTGGAGTAAGAGCGGGGGGCTTAGGGATACGCAGTATTTT. The V gene is TRBV30, the J gene TRBJ2-3, with 9 bases matching TRBD2. The CDR3 totals 15 residues. V trimming: 2 bases; J trimming: 6 bases; junction bases outside the gene matches: 9. Germline V gives CDR1 GTSNPN, CDR2 SVGIG (reference sequence).

The V and J genes are TRBV9 and TRBJ1-3, with 7 bases identical to TRBD1. The length of the CDR3 is 15 residues. Germline loops: CDR1 SGDLS, CDR2 YYNGEE. J lost 1 base, V lost 4 bases, and 5 bases had no gene match. The CDR3 region has the DNA TGTGCCAGCAGCCCGACAGGGAAGTCTGGAAACACCATATATTTT. Translating gives CASSPTGKSGNTIYF. Full variable domain (outside the CDR3, taken from reference TRBV9 and TRBJ1-3): DSGVTQTPKHLITATGQRVTLRCSPRSGDLSVYWYQQSLDQGLQFLIQYYNGEERAKGNILERFSAQQFPDLHSELNLSSLELGDSALYFCASSPTGKSGNTIYFGEGSWLTVV.

This clonotype was counted only a few times. The rearrangement joins TRBV6-2 or TRBV6-3 to TRBJ1-3; 7 bases fit TRBD1. CDR1 is MNHEY, CDR2 SVGEGT, per germline. The CDR3 runs to 15 residues. Trimming cost V 6 bases and J 7 bases; bases outside gene matches: 12. For the CDR3, the DNA is TGTGCCAGCAGCGAGGGCGCGTTGGGACAGAACACCATATATTTT. It encodes CASSEGALGQNTIYF.

There are a few counts of this clonotype. The V and J genes are TRBV5-6 and TRBJ2-5; D may correspond to TRBD1 or TRBD2 (5 bases each). Germline CDR1 SGHDT, CDR2 YYEEEE. The CDR3 has 14 residues. The V end was cut by 1 base, the J end by 0 bases, with 7 bases between. CDR3 amino acids: CASSLWGYQETQYF. CDR3 nucleotides: TGTGCCAGCAGCTTGTGGGGGTACCAAGAGACCCAGTACTTC.

This clonotype was observed a handful of times. The chain employs TRBV6-5 and TRBJ1-1; unclear D gene. Germline V CDR1 and CDR2: MNHEY, SVGAGI. The CDR3 is made up of 14 amino acids. Trimming shortened V by 6 bases and J by 8 bases, and 19 bases separated the two germline ends. The DNA of the CDR3 is TGTGCCAGCAGGCCCCCGGGGTCTGGGTTGGAAGCTTTCTTT. Its translation is CASRPPGSGLEAFF.

This clonotype was recorded many times. The V call is TRBV12-3 or TRBV12-4, the J call TRBJ1-4; no firm D call. Trimming pared 5 bases from V and 7 bases from J, leaving 17 bases between. The CDR3 consists of 15 residues. CDR3 sequence: CASSPGLIGSEKLFF. The CDR3 bases are TGTGCCAGCAGTCCTGGGTTAATCGGTAGTGAAAAACTGTTTTTT.

CDR3 coding DNA: TGTGCCAGCAGTTTCCTAATCCCTGGGGCCAACGTCCTGACTTTC. Protein sequence: CASSFLIPGANVLTF. The rearrangement links TRBV12-3 or TRBV12-4 to TRBJ2-6; no clear D gene. The CDR3 is made up of 15 amino acids. Trimming pared 3 bases from V and 2 bases from J, leaving 8 bases between.

The V and J genes are TRBV6-5 and TRBJ2-4, with TRBD2 identical over 10 bases. The CDR3 runs 15 residues. Losses at the gene ends were 5 bases for V and 3 bases for J; bases not matched to a gene: 4. Germline V gene sequence: CDR1 MNHEY, CDR2 SVGAGI. The CDR3 protein is CASSPGTSVKNIQYF. In DNA form, the CDR3 reads TGTGCCAGCAGTCCCGGGACTAGCGTCAAAAACATTCAGTACTTC.

This clonotype was detected ten times or more. This chain joins TRBV3-1 and TRBJ2-1; D tentatively fits TRBD1 or TRBD2 (5 bases each). Trimming removed 0 bases at V and 3 bases at J, with 12 bases between. The CDR3 consists of 16 residues. Germline CDR1 LGHDT, CDR2 YNNKEL (reference sequence). The CDR3 nucleotides are TGTGCCAGCAGCCAAGAATGGGACCGCCTCTACAATGAGCAGTTCTTC. It codes for CASSQEWDRLYNEQFF.

This chain uses TRBV12-3 or TRBV12-4 with TRBJ1-2; weak D call: TRBD1 (6 bases). Trimming took 3 bases from V and 8 from J, leaving 10 bases between them. CDR3 length: 12 residues. The CDR3 loop reads CASSFEGVGYTF. The CDR3 DNA reads as TGTGCCAGCAGTTTCGAGGGGGTCGGCTACACCTTC.

J is TRBJ1-1 and V is TRBV12-3 or TRBV12-4; TRBD1 aligns across 8 bases. V gave up 7 bases and J gave up 6 bases; unmatched junction bases: 13. CDR3 length equals 15 residues. CDR3 in amino acids: CASTAPTGASAEAFF. In nucleotides, the CDR3 is TGTGCCAGCACCGCTCCGACAGGGGCGTCGGCTGAAGCTTTCTTT.

This clonotype was found a few times. The rearrangement joins TRBV11-2 to TRBJ2-1; the match to TRBD1 covers 7 bases. The CDR3 length is 14 residues. The germline CDR1 and CDR2 sequences are SGHAT and FQNNGV. V lost 5 bases, J lost 10 bases, and 11 bases stayed unmatched. The CDR3 spells CASSIAYRGKEQFF. CDR3 nucleotides: TGTGCCAGCAGCATCGCCTACAGGGGAAAGGAGCAGTTCTTC.

Only a few counts were recorded for this clonotype. The chain links TRBV25-1 to TRBJ1-2, with 9 bases matching TRBD1. CDR1 and CDR2 (germline): MGHDK, SYGVNS. After removal of 2 bases from V and 4 bases from J, the junction contained 5 bases not matched to a gene. The CDR3 is made up of 15 amino acids. CDR3 amino acids: CASSELGTGTYGYTF. In DNA form, the CDR3 reads TGTGCCAGCAGTGAACTAGGGACAGGGACCTATGGCTACACCTTC.

This clonotype was seen at least ten times. The J gene is TRBJ2-7, the V gene TRBV27, with a possible D match to TRBD2 (5 bases). The CDR3 extends over 16 amino acids. Deletions cut 1 base from V and 0 bases from J, with 13 bases between. The V gene's germline CDR1 is MNHEY and CDR2 SMNVEV (reference sequence). This CDR3 is CASSLWASSSSYEQYF. DNA of the CDR3: TGTGCCAGCAGTTTATGGGCTAGCTCCAGCTCCTACGAGCAGTACTTC.

This clonotype was counted at least ten times. V and J are TRBV28 and TRBJ2-5; TRBD2 aligns across 12 bases. Germline lookup yields CDR1 MDHEN and CDR2 SYDVKM. J was trimmed by 5 bases and V by 4 bases; bases with no gene match: 8. This CDR3 has 16 residues. CDR3 in DNA: TGTGCCAGCAGTTCCTGGACTAGCGGGGACGGGGAGACCCAGTACTTC. This gives the protein CASSSWTSGDGETQYF.

This clonotype was found many times. J is TRBJ1-1 and V is TRBV5-1; 7 bases agree with TRBD1. CDR1 is SGHRS and CDR2 is YFSETQ in the germline V gene. J was trimmed by 0 bases and V by 6 bases; bases with no gene match: 14. The CDR3 is 17 residues long. CDR3 in amino acids: CASTRGVDSYMNTEAFF. The CDR3 nucleotides are TGCGCCAGCACCAGGGGGGTGGACAGCTATATGAACACTGAAGCTTTCTTT.

This clonotype was seen ten or more times. The V call is TRBV12-3 or TRBV12-4, the J call TRBJ2-1; D call uncertain. V was shortened by 5 bases and J by 10 bases, with 9 bases between the two germline ends. The CDR3 is made up of 11 amino acids. The CDR3: CASSPQREQFF. DNA of the CDR3: TGTGCCAGCAGTCCACAACGCGAGCAGTTCTTC.

Ten or more counts support this clonotype. The rearrangement joins TRBV28 to TRBJ2-1; the D is unclear. V was shortened by 6 bases and J by 9 bases, with 9 bases between the two germline ends. The CDR3 has 11 residues. Germline-derived CDR1 and CDR2 are MDHEN and SYDVKM. The CDR3 loop is CASSSRSEQFF. CDR3 nucleotides: TGTGCCAGCAGCTCTAGGTCTGAGCAGTTCTTC. Combining the CDR3 with reference TRBV28 and TRBJ2-1 gives the whole variable domain DVKVTQSSRYLVKRTGEKVFLECVQDMDHENMFWYRQDPGLGLRLIYFSYDVKMKEKGDIPEGYSVSREKKERFSLILESASTNQTSMYLCASSSRSEQFFGPGTRLTVL.

In its sample, this clonotype was seen once. This chain uses TRBV28 with TRBJ2-7; 7 nucleotides align to TRBD2. Germline V lookup: CDR1 MDHEN, CDR2 SYDVKM. This CDR3 has 13 residues. Unmatched junction bases numbered 1, after V lost 3 bases and J lost 2 bases. The CDR3 DNA reads as TGTGCCAGCAGTTTTCGGGAGGCCTACGAGCAGTACGTC. Amino acids: CASSFREAYEQYV.

The chain employs TRBV7-3 and TRBJ1-1, with D perhaps matching TRBD1 (5 bases). V was trimmed by 3 bases and J by 7 bases, leaving 12 bases between them. Germline V gene data show CDR1 as SGHTA and CDR2 as FQGTGA. This CDR3 has 13 residues. CDR3 DNA: TGTGCCAGCAGCTTCGCAGGGTTGGGTGAAGCTTTCTTT. It translates to CASSFAGLGEAFF.

The V gene is TRBV19, the J gene TRBJ2-5; D is perhaps TRBD2 (5 bases). CDR1 is LNHDA and CDR2 is SQIVND in the germline V gene (reference sequence). CDR3 size: 15 residues. V gave up 6 bases and J gave up 9 bases, with 23 bases separating them. The CDR3 DNA follows: TGTGCCAGTAGCCGAGGGAAGCAACCTCCGGGGTCCCAGTACTTC. Its translation: CASSRGKQPPGSQYF.

This clonotype occurred a few times. V usage is TRBV4-3 and J usage is TRBJ1-1; D is ambiguous. Germline V gives CDR1 LGHNA, CDR2 YSLEER. This CDR3 has 14 amino acids. Trimming removed 1 base from V and 11 bases from J, with 17 bases in between. This chain's CDR3 is CASSQGLGHAAAFF. CDR3 nucleotides: TGCGCCAGCAGCCAAGGTTTAGGTCACGCCGCGGCTTTCTTT.

This clonotype was seen a few times. This chain uses TRBV30 with TRBJ1-1; 7 nucleotides match TRBD1. The V and J ends lost 2 bases and 6 bases, in that order; junction bases with no gene match: 3. Germline V gives CDR1 GTSNPN, CDR2 SVGIG (reference sequence). This CDR3 is built from 12 residues. The CDR3 loop is CAWSPRGPEAFF. The CDR3 nucleotides read TGTGCCTGGAGTCCAAGGGGGCCTGAAGCTTTCTTT.